A selection of T cell receptor beta chains follows, all from one sample in a study of T cell changes during pregnancy in multiple sclerosis. Data came from immunoSEQ multiplex PCR; TCRdb stores just in-frame clones and leaves some out. The sample has roughly 87,000 clones; just under 95% are singletons. The sequencing used peripheral blood, collected in the third trimester of pregnancy. These receptors were taken from a female donor in good health, enrolled as a control in a pregnancy study. The CDR3 runs from the conserved cysteine through the conserved F or W. D genes are given only for firm matches. Clone size is shown for a subset of rows, as once, few, many or a class of expanded clone.

J gene: TRBJ2-7; clone size: .; V gene: TRBV11-3; D gene: TRBD2; CDR3 protein: CASSLPGGEQYF; CDR3 DNA: TGTGCCAGCAGTTTGCCGGGGGGCGAGCAGTACTTC
J gene: TRBJ2-7; clone size: .; V gene: TRBV5-1; D gene: TRBD2; CDR3 protein: CASSSSGTSEQYF; CDR3 DNA: TGCGCCAGCAGCTCCTCCGGGACTAGTGAGCAGTACTTC
J gene: TRBJ1-2; clone size: once; V gene: TRBV7-9; D gene: .; CDR3 protein: CASSTYRVDNYGYTF; CDR3 DNA: TGTGCCAGCAGCACATACAGGGTGGATAACTATGGCTACACCTTC
J gene: TRBJ2-5; clone size: .; V gene: TRBV10-3; D gene: .; CDR3 protein: CAISEEEGETQYF; CDR3 DNA: TGTGCCATCAGTGAAGAGGAGGGGGAGACCCAGTACTTC
J gene: TRBJ2-1; clone size: once; V gene: TRBV19; D gene: TRBD2; CDR3 protein: CASLAGGSWNEQFF; CDR3 DNA: TGTGCCAGCTTGGCGGGGGGCAGTTGGAATGAGCAGTTCTTC
J gene: TRBJ1-4; clone size: .; V gene: TRBV6-6; D gene: TRBD1; CDR3 protein: CASSYEQGAGEKLFF; CDR3 DNA: TGTGCCAGCAGTTACGAACAGGGGGCCGGAGAAAAACTGTTTTTT
J gene: TRBJ2-2; clone size: .; V gene: TRBV15; D gene: TRBD2; CDR3 protein: CATSRDVAGSGELFF; CDR3 DNA: TGTGCCACCAGCAGAGATGTAGCGGGCAGCGGTGAGCTGTTTTTT
J gene: TRBJ2-1; clone size: .; V gene: TRBV28; D gene: .; CDR3 protein: CASRHDSLNEQFF; CDR3 DNA: TGTGCCAGCAGACATGACTCCCTCAATGAGCAGTTCTTC
J gene: TRBJ2-1; clone size: .; V gene: TRBV6-1; D gene: TRBD1; CDR3 protein: CASSERDRGGARQFF; CDR3 DNA: TGTGCCAGCAGTGAAAGGGACAGGGGTGGGGCAAGGCAGTTCTTC
J gene: TRBJ2-7; clone size: .; V gene: TRBV7-2; D gene: TRBD2; CDR3 protein: CASSLGGLAGVYEQYF; CDR3 DNA: TGTGCCAGCAGCTTAGGGGGACTAGCGGGAGTCTACGAGCAGTACTTC
J gene: TRBJ2-1; clone size: .; V gene: TRBV28; D gene: TRBD2; CDR3 protein: CASSLWEVGLAGTEQFF; CDR3 DNA: TGTGCCAGCAGTTTATGGGAGGTTGGACTAGCGGGAACTGAGCAGTTCTTC
J gene: TRBJ2-5; clone size: once; V gene: TRBV18; D gene: .; CDR3 protein: CASSGTGHGGCETQYF; CDR3 DNA: TGTGCCAGCTCAGGTACGGGACATGGGGGTTGCGAGACCCAGTACTTC
J gene: TRBJ1-2; clone size: .; V gene: TRBV6-5; D gene: TRBD1; CDR3 protein: CASSRRDREYGYTF; CDR3 DNA: TGTGCCAGCAGCCGCCGGGACAGGGAATATGGCTACACCTTC
J gene: TRBJ1-4; clone size: .; V gene: TRBV29-1; D gene: TRBD1; CDR3 protein: CSGRQGTHEKLFF; CDR3 DNA: TGCAGCGGGCGACAGGGGACTCATGAAAAACTGTTTTTT
J gene: TRBJ1-5; clone size: .; V gene: TRBV27; D gene: TRBD1; CDR3 protein: CASSSTGEGRPQHF; CDR3 DNA: TGTGCCAGCAGTTCTACAGGGGAAGGTCGGCCCCAGCATTTT
J gene: TRBJ1-1; clone size: .; V gene: TRBV5-1; D gene: .; CDR3 protein: CASSAFGLGEGTEAFF; CDR3 DNA: TGCGCCAGCAGCGCCTTTGGTTTGGGGGAGGGAACTGAAGCTTTCTTT
J gene: TRBJ1-4; clone size: .; V gene: TRBV19; D gene: TRBD1; CDR3 protein: CASSMSRRGKGKLFF; CDR3 DNA: TGTGCCAGTAGTATGTCGCGCAGGGGGAAGGGAAAACTGTTTTTT
J gene: TRBJ2-1; clone size: .; V gene: TRBV7-2; D gene: TRBD2; CDR3 protein: CASSLASTTSAAWNEQFF; CDR3 DNA: TGTGCCAGCAGCTTAGCGAGTACCACTAGCGCGGCATGGAATGAGCAGTTCTTC
J gene: TRBJ1-4; clone size: .; V gene: TRBV15; D gene: .; CDR3 protein: CATSRDLAATNEKLFF; CDR3 DNA: TGTGCCACCAGCAGAGATTTAGCGGCGACTAATGAAAAACTGTTTTTT
J gene: TRBJ2-1; clone size: .; V gene: TRBV28; D gene: .; CDR3 protein: CASSLIGGPTEQFF; CDR3 DNA: TGTGCCAGCAGTTTAATCGGGGGTCCTACTGAGCAGTTCTTC
J gene: TRBJ1-5; clone size: .; V gene: TRBV2; D gene: TRBD1; CDR3 protein: CASSEEGANQPQHF; CDR3 DNA: TGTGCCAGCAGTGAAGAGGGGGCGAACCAGCCCCAGCATTTT
J gene: TRBJ1-1; clone size: .; V gene: TRBV6-5; D gene: TRBD1; CDR3 protein: CASSLQGVGPEAFF; CDR3 DNA: TGTGCCAGCAGTTTACAGGGGGTCGGGCCTGAAGCTTTCTTT
J gene: TRBJ1-1; clone size: .; V gene: TRBV6-5; D gene: .; CDR3 protein: CASSYSSWGGNTEAFF; CDR3 DNA: TGTGCCAGCAGTTACAGCTCTTGGGGCGGGAACACTGAAGCTTTCTTT
J gene: TRBJ1-4; clone size: .; V gene: TRBV7-9; D gene: .; CDR3 protein: CASSETGLSNEKLFF; CDR3 DNA: TGTGCCAGCAGCGAAACGGGACTATCGAATGAAAAACTGTTTTTT
J gene: TRBJ2-1; clone size: .; V gene: TRBV4-1; D gene: TRBD2; CDR3 protein: CASSQGLAGGPIYNEQFF; CDR3 DNA: TGCGCCAGCAGCCAAGGGCTAGCGGGAGGGCCAATCTACAATGAGCAGTTCTTC
J gene: TRBJ2-3; clone size: .; V gene: TRBV11-2; D gene: TRBD2; CDR3 protein: CASSSLSSGHTDTQYF; CDR3 DNA: TGTGCCAGCAGCTCGCTTTCTAGCGGACACACAGATACGCAGTATTTT